A selection of T cell receptor beta chains follows, all from one sample in a study of blood T cell repertoires in COVID-19. Measured with immunoSEQ multiplex PCR; TCRdb has only the in-frame clones, and not every one. The table includes a few hundred thousand clones, around 86% detected once. The sequencing input was peripheral blood. The source of these receptors is a man aged 45-65 years with active or convalescent COVID-19. Both conserved end residues are part of each CDR3. Fields, in order: CDR3 protein, CDR3 DNA, J gene, D gene, clone size, V gene. D genes are given only for firm matches. A row's size may be missing; if present it is once, few, many or a size class.

cdr3_aa: CASSLEISGNTIYF; cdr3_nt: TGTGCCAGCAGCTTAGAAATATCTGGAAACACCATATATTTT; j_call: TRBJ1-3; d_call: NA; clone_size: NA; v_call: TRBV7-8
cdr3_aa: CAIRTGANIDAEAFF; cdr3_nt: TGTGCCATAAGGACAGGGGCAAACATCGACGCTGAAGCTTTCTTT; j_call: TRBJ1-1; d_call: TRBD1; clone_size: NA; v_call: TRBV24-1
cdr3_aa: CASRTGLAGAGETQYF; cdr3_nt: TGTGCCAGCAGGACCGGACTAGCGGGAGCTGGGGAGACCCAGTACTTC; j_call: TRBJ2-5; d_call: TRBD2; clone_size: NA; v_call: TRBV28
cdr3_aa: CASSYTSGGLEETQYF; cdr3_nt: TGTGCCAGCAGTTACACTAGCGGGGGACTCGAAGAGACCCAGTACTTC; j_call: TRBJ2-5; d_call: TRBD2; clone_size: few; v_call: TRBV6-6
cdr3_aa: CASSFREGYGYTF; cdr3_nt: TGTGCCAGCAGTTTCAGGGAAGGCTATGGCTACACCTTC; j_call: TRBJ1-2; d_call: NA; clone_size: NA; v_call: TRBV6-5
cdr3_aa: CASSPLVQDNEQFF; cdr3_nt: TGTGCCAGTAGTCCACTAGTTCAGGACAATGAGCAGTTCTTC; j_call: TRBJ2-1; d_call: NA; clone_size: NA; v_call: TRBV19
cdr3_aa: CASSPSSGGAYEQYF; cdr3_nt: TGTGCCAGCAGTCCCTCTAGCGGGGGGGCCTACGAGCAGTACTTC; j_call: TRBJ2-7; d_call: TRBD2; clone_size: NA; v_call: TRBV6-5
cdr3_aa: CASSLRGGSYNEQFF; cdr3_nt: TGTGCCAGCAGCTTAAGGGGGGGCTCCTACAATGAGCAGTTCTTC; j_call: TRBJ2-1; d_call: TRBD2; clone_size: NA; v_call: TRBV7-3
cdr3_aa: CASSPTGNPNTEAFF; cdr3_nt: TGTGCCAGCTCCCCTACAGGGAACCCGAACACTGAAGCTTTCTTT; j_call: TRBJ1-1; d_call: NA; clone_size: NA; v_call: TRBV18
cdr3_aa: CAISPRSGYANNEQFF; cdr3_nt: TGTGCCATCAGCCCCCGGAGCGGGTACGCAAACAATGAGCAGTTCTTC; j_call: TRBJ2-1; d_call: NA; clone_size: NA; v_call: TRBV10-3
cdr3_aa: CASSFGTGPYNEQFF; cdr3_nt: TGTGCTAGCAGCTTCGGGACAGGGCCCTACAATGAGCAGTTCTTC; j_call: TRBJ2-1; d_call: TRBD1; clone_size: NA; v_call: TRBV7-7
cdr3_aa: CASRGGQGVRGYTF; cdr3_nt: TGCGCCAGCAGAGGCGGACAGGGCGTGAGGGGCTACACCTTC; j_call: TRBJ1-2; d_call: TRBD1; clone_size: NA; v_call: TRBV4-1
cdr3_aa: CASSQAMGQGGSGYTF; cdr3_nt: TGTGCCAGCAGCCAAGCGATGGGGCAGGGAGGTTCTGGCTACACCTTC; j_call: TRBJ1-2; d_call: NA; clone_size: NA; v_call: TRBV4-2
cdr3_aa: CASSFRSGFYGYTF; cdr3_nt: TGTGCCAGCAGCTTCCGATCAGGGTTCTATGGCTACACCTTC; j_call: TRBJ1-2; d_call: NA; clone_size: NA; v_call: TRBV25-1
cdr3_aa: CASSENTNSGNTIYF; cdr3_nt: TGTGCCAGCAGTGAAAACACCAACTCTGGAAACACCATATATTTT; j_call: TRBJ1-3; d_call: NA; clone_size: NA; v_call: TRBV6-1
cdr3_aa: CAWSAYLADEKLFF; cdr3_nt: TGTGCCTGGAGTGCATACTTAGCGGATGAAAAACTGTTTTTT; j_call: TRBJ1-4; d_call: NA; clone_size: NA; v_call: TRBV30
cdr3_aa: CASSVERATEAFF; cdr3_nt: TGTGCCAGCTCCGTCGAGAGGGCCACTGAAGCTTTCTTT; j_call: TRBJ1-1; d_call: NA; clone_size: NA; v_call: TRBV18
cdr3_aa: CSVEARGQGMSTGELFF; cdr3_nt: TGCAGCGTTGAGGCCCGTGGACAGGGCATGAGCACCGGGGAGCTGTTTTTT; j_call: TRBJ2-2; d_call: TRBD1; clone_size: NA; v_call: TRBV29-1
cdr3_aa: CASSPRLAGLSGELFF; cdr3_nt: TGTGCCAGCAGCCCCCGACTAGCGGGGTTATCCGGGGAGCTGTTTTTT; j_call: TRBJ2-2; d_call: TRBD2; clone_size: NA; v_call: TRBV14
cdr3_aa: CASSFYRAYGYTF; cdr3_nt: TGCGCCAGCAGCTTTTACAGGGCATATGGCTACACCTTC; j_call: TRBJ1-2; d_call: NA; clone_size: NA; v_call: TRBV5-1
cdr3_aa: CASSRDRGAYEQYF; cdr3_nt: TGTGCCAGCAGTAGGGACAGGGGAGCCTACGAGCAGTACTTC; j_call: TRBJ2-7; d_call: TRBD1; clone_size: NA; v_call: TRBV2
cdr3_aa: CASSHPDSLNQETQYF; cdr3_nt: TGTGCCAGCAGCCACCCGGACAGCCTAAACCAAGAGACCCAGTACTTC; j_call: TRBJ2-5; d_call: NA; clone_size: NA; v_call: TRBV6-2/TRBV6-3
cdr3_aa: CASSLSVLDSYEQYF; cdr3_nt: TGTGCCAGCAGTTTATCAGTACTAGACTCCTACGAGCAGTACTTC; j_call: TRBJ2-7; d_call: NA; clone_size: NA; v_call: TRBV27
cdr3_aa: CASSAGTGGNTEAFF; cdr3_nt: TGTGCCAGCAGCGCGGGGACAGGGGGGAACACTGAAGCTTTCTTT; j_call: TRBJ1-1; d_call: TRBD1; clone_size: NA; v_call: TRBV6-5
cdr3_aa: CASSPYRGDGNTIYF; cdr3_nt: TGTGCCAGCTCACCCTACAGGGGAGATGGAAACACCATATATTTT; j_call: TRBJ1-3; d_call: TRBD1; clone_size: NA; v_call: TRBV18
cdr3_aa: CASSQGSGEGYGYTF; cdr3_nt: TGCGCCAGCAGCCAAGGGTCAGGGGAGGGCTATGGCTACACCTTC; j_call: TRBJ1-2; d_call: NA; clone_size: NA; v_call: TRBV4-3
cdr3_aa: CASSVSGSYGYTF; cdr3_nt: TGTGCCAGCAGCGTCTCGGGATCCTATGGCTACACCTTC; j_call: TRBJ1-2; d_call: NA; clone_size: NA; v_call: TRBV9
cdr3_aa: CASSPGHSSNTGELFF; cdr3_nt: TGCGCCAGCAGCCCCGGACACTCTTCGAACACCGGGGAGCTGTTTTTT; j_call: TRBJ2-2; d_call: NA; clone_size: NA; v_call: TRBV10-2
cdr3_aa: CSVGVREFDTQYF; cdr3_nt: TGCAGCGTTGGGGTCAGGGAATTTGATACGCAGTATTTT; j_call: TRBJ2-3; d_call: NA; clone_size: NA; v_call: TRBV29-1
cdr3_aa: CASSLGMDTSHEQYF; cdr3_nt: TGCGCCAGCAGCTTGGGAATGGACACCTCCCACGAGCAGTACTTC; j_call: TRBJ2-7; d_call: NA; clone_size: once; v_call: TRBV5-1
cdr3_aa: CASSPRQPGSGNTIYF; cdr3_nt: TGTGCCAGCTCACCTCGACAACCCGGCTCTGGAAACACCATATATTTT; j_call: TRBJ1-3; d_call: NA; clone_size: NA; v_call: TRBV18
cdr3_aa: CASSLGRGAQETQYF; cdr3_nt: TGTGCCAGCAGCTTGGGGCGGGGGGCACAAGAGACCCAGTACTTC; j_call: TRBJ2-5; d_call: TRBD2; clone_size: NA; v_call: TRBV7-9
cdr3_aa: CAISRTGGRNEGAEAFF; cdr3_nt: TGTGCCATCAGCAGGACAGGGGGGCGGAACGAAGGGGCTGAAGCTTTCTTT; j_call: TRBJ1-1; d_call: TRBD1; clone_size: NA; v_call: TRBV10-3
cdr3_aa: CASSTRQGRKGNQPQHF; cdr3_nt: TGCGCCAGCAGCACTAGACAGGGTCGGAAAGGCAATCAGCCCCAGCATTTT; j_call: TRBJ1-5; d_call: TRBD1; clone_size: NA; v_call: TRBV10-1
cdr3_aa: CASSEVGGSYEQYF; cdr3_nt: TGTGCCAGCAGTGAAGTCGGGGGCTCCTACGAGCAGTACTTC; j_call: TRBJ2-7; d_call: NA; clone_size: NA; v_call: TRBV6-1
cdr3_aa: CASSLIQGGGELFF; cdr3_nt: TGTGCCAGCAGCTTAATACAGGGCGGCGGGGAGCTGTTTTTT; j_call: TRBJ2-2; d_call: NA; clone_size: NA; v_call: TRBV7-2